This T cell receptor beta chain is drawn from a study of blood T cell repertoires in COVID-19. At the level of the study: The study drew acute and convalescent COVID-19 samples from the United States, Italy and Spain. In each case, the material was cDNA or gDNA derived from T cells, B-cell-depleted T cells, or PBMCs.

It was during active infection that Seattle patients were enrolled and then longitudinally followed. Original analysis: Cell counts per sample came from amplifying reference gene primers. Sequenced by immunoSEQ multiplex PCR; TCRdb stores in-frame clones only, minus some. The V and J calls and clone size are taken from that table; D and trimming were inferred from the DNA. The sample includes about 46,000 clones, 80% to 90% of them seen just once. The CDR3 totals 13 residues. V was pared by 4 bases and J by 6 bases, with 13 bases between. Per germline, CDR1 SGHNT and CDR2 YYREEE (reference sequence). The V gene is TRBV5-4, the J gene TRBJ1-2; the D gene is possibly TRBD1 (5 bases). This TCR was recovered from a woman at least 80 years old with COVID-19, enrolled during active disease. Sequences were obtained from peripheral blood. The CDR3 region is CASSVRGDDGYTF. CDR3 nucleotide sequence: TGTGCCAGCAGCGTCCGGGGGGACGATGGCTACACCTTC.